This TCR beta chain derives from a study of blood T cell repertoires in COVID-19. Study-level background: Samples came from the United States, Italy and Spain, spanning acute and convalescent COVID-19.

This clone was picked up a small number of times. Clones were read by immunoSEQ multiplex PCR, and TCRdb kept only the in-frame ones, dropping some. The table records about 62,000 clones, around 86% of them present only once. Sequenced: peripheral blood. The clonotype originates from a woman older than 75 with acute or convalescent COVID-19.

In DNA, the CDR3 is TGTGCCACGAGGACAGAAGGTGCCGGGGAGCTGTTTTTT. It specifies CATRTEGAGELFF. The chain is built from TRBV6-5 and TRBJ2-2, with TRBD1 as a possible D gene (6 bases). Trimming left V 10 bases short and J 6 bases short, with 15 bases between. The CDR3 totals 13 residues. CDR1 is MNHEY and CDR2 is SVGAGI in the germline V gene.